Listed here are 27 T cell receptor beta chains from one sample, sequenced in a study of technical replicates of blood from several donors. Profiling relied on immunoSEQ multiplex PCR, and the TCRdb table lists in-frame clones only, not all of them. The sample has tens of thousands of clones, about 97% seen once; the top ten hold approximately 0.25%. Sequencing was carried out using T cells isolated from PBMCs. These receptors originate from a human donor in good health.

The chain couples TRBV11-2 to TRBJ2-3, with 14 nucleotides matching TRBD2. The CDR3 extends over 14 amino acids. Per the germline V gene, CDR1 is SGHAT and CDR2 is FQNNGV. The V and J ends lost 11 bases and 4 bases, in that order; junction bases with no gene match: 5. Written as DNA, the CDR3 is TGTGCCGGCGGGACTAGCGGGAGTGCAGATACGCAGTATTTT. Amino acid sequence: CAGGTSGSADTQYF.

J is TRBJ2-4 and V is TRBV4-1, with 8 bases lining up with TRBD1. The V gene end was trimmed by 1 base and the J gene end by 2 bases; junction bases not matched to a gene: 10. The length of the CDR3 is 18 residues. The germline gives CDR1 MGHRA, CDR2 YSYEKL. CDR3 in amino acids: CASSQAPTGEETKNIQYF. CDR3 nucleotides: TGCGCCAGCAGCCAAGCCCCGACAGGGGAAGAAACCAAAAACATTCAGTACTTC.

J is TRBJ2-1 and V is TRBV7-9; TRBD2 agrees at 7 bases. The V segment lost 4 bases and the J segment 0 bases; nucleotides outside the gene matches: 6. The length of the CDR3 is 16 residues. Germline V lookup: CDR1 SEHNR, CDR2 FQNEAQ (reference sequence). The CDR3 DNA reads TGTGCCAGCAGCTCGGCGACGGGAGGCTCCTACAATGAGCAGTTCTTC. Its protein product is CASSSATGGSYNEQFF.

The genes are TRBV5-4 and TRBJ1-3; 9 bases are shared with TRBD1. Germline CDR1 reads SGHNT; CDR2 reads YYREEE (reference sequence). Germline trimming cut 1 base from V and 3 bases from J; bases unmatched to any gene: 11. The CDR3 extends over 18 amino acids. CDR3 bases: TGTGCCAGCAGCTTGACTGGGACAGGGAGGGCCCTTGGAAACACCATATATTTT. It specifies CASSLTGTGRALGNTIYF. The full variable domain, with the rest looked up from reference TRBV5-4 and TRBJ1-3, is ETGVTQSPTHLIKTRGQQVTLRCSSQSGHNTVSWYQQALGQGPQFIFQYYREEENGRGNFPPRFSGLQFPNYSSELNVNALELDDSALYLCASSLTGTGRALGNTIYFGEGSWLTVV.

The CDR3 region is CASGQGREGGTEAFF. The CDR3 DNA reads as TGTGCCAGTGGCCAGGGTCGCGAGGGGGGGACTGAAGCTTTCTTT. The chain has TRBV19 and TRBJ1-1; D might be TRBD1 (6 bases). Trimming took off 8 bases at V and 5 bases at J, with 21 bases between the two ends. CDR1 and CDR2 from the germline V gene are LNHDA and SQIVND (reference sequence). This CDR3 is built from 15 residues.

The chain carries TRBV29-1 and TRBJ1-2; D is undetermined. The CDR3 covers 12 residues. Looked up from germline, CDR1 is SQVTM and CDR2 is ANQGSEA. With 4 bases removed from V and 8 bases from J, the gap between germline ends came to 14 bases. The CDR3 sequence: CSVGSSSEGYTF. The CDR3 nucleotides read TGCAGCGTTGGGAGCAGTAGCGAAGGCTACACCTTC.

The J gene is TRBJ2-7, the V gene TRBV29-1; D is possibly TRBD1 (5 bases). Germline V gene sequence: CDR1 SQVTM, CDR2 ANQGSEA. The CDR3 loop spans 13 amino acids. V gave up 4 bases and J gave up 3 bases, with 13 bases separating them. The CDR3 region has the DNA TGCAGCGTTGTATTGCAGGGCGGCTACGAGCAGTACTTC. Protein sequence: CSVVLQGGYEQYF.

About this clone: The sample contains more than one DNA sequence encoding this CDR3. The rearrangement joins TRBV28 to TRBJ2-5; no clear D gene. CDR3 length: 12 amino acids. V dropped 2 bases and J dropped 2 bases, with 3 bases sitting between them. CDR1 and CDR2 (germline): MDHEN, SYDVKM. In DNA, the CDR3 is TGTGCCAGCAGTTTAACACAAGAGACCCAGTACTTC. It codes for CASSLTQETQYF.

This sequence joins TRBV19 and TRBJ2-7; D might be TRBD1 (6 bases). The V gene's germline CDR1 is LNHDA and CDR2 SQIVND (reference sequence). V was trimmed by 11 bases and J by 0 bases, leaving 8 bases between them. This CDR3 spans 11 amino acids. The CDR3 region has the DNA TGTGCCCGCAGGGGCTCCTACGAGCAGTACTTC. Protein product: CARRGSYEQYF.

J is TRBJ1-3 and V is TRBV7-6; D is unclear. The V gene lost 2 bases and the J gene lost 3 bases, with 14 bases spanning the gap. CDR3 length: 16 residues. Germline V gene lookup returns CDR1 SGHVS and CDR2 FNYEAQ. DNA of the CDR3: TGTGCCAGCAGCTTACTGATCTGGGGAGATGGAAACACCATATATTTT. It codes for CASSLLIWGDGNTIYF. The variable domain in full, with the rest retrieved from reference TRBV7-6 and TRBJ1-3, is GAGVSQSPRYKVTKRGQDVALRCDPISGHVSLYWYRQALGQGPEFLTYFNYEAQQDKSGLPNDRFSAERPEGSISTLTIQRTEQRDSAMYRCASSLLIWGDGNTIYFGEGSWLTVV.

V is TRBV28 and J is TRBJ2-7; 8 nucleotides match TRBD1. In germline, CDR1 is MDHEN, CDR2 SYDVKM. The CDR3 spans 15 residues. The ends lost 2 bases at V and 2 bases at J; junction bases unmatched: 5. Here the CDR3 DNA reads TGTGCCAGCAGTTTAGACAGGGGATACCCCTACGAGCAGTACTTC. Amino acid sequence: CASSLDRGYPYEQYF.

The rearrangement uses TRBV19 and TRBJ2-7; 7 bases agree with TRBD2. Per the germline V gene, CDR1 is LNHDA and CDR2 is SQIVND (reference sequence). This CDR3 has 14 residues. The junction had 6 bases not matched to a gene; V was cut back by 5 bases and J by 2 bases. The CDR3 loop is CASSPGTNTYEQYF. CDR3 sequence (DNA): TGTGCCAGTAGTCCCGGGACTAATACCTACGAGCAGTACTTC.

This chain uses TRBV5-1 with TRBJ2-7; 8 bases map to TRBD1. Germline V CDR1 and CDR2: SGHRS, YFSETQ. V shed 4 bases and J 4 bases; nucleotides not matched to a gene: 1. The CDR3 has 12 residues. DNA of the CDR3: TGCGCCAGCAGCCGGACAGGGTACGAGCAGTACTTC. The encoded protein is CASSRTGYEQYF.

V and J are TRBV25-1 and TRBJ2-1, with 7 bases lining up with TRBD2. Germline V gene lookup returns CDR1 MGHDK and CDR2 SYGVNS. V lost 1 base, J lost 8 bases, and 8 bases stayed unmatched. The CDR3 length is 15 residues. This CDR3 reads CASSEFRLADDEQFF. Here the CDR3 DNA reads TGTGCCAGCAGTGAATTTCGACTAGCAGATGATGAGCAGTTCTTC.

This clone has a handful of counts. The chain joins TRBV9 to TRBJ2-5, with D maybe TRBD1 (6 bases). Germline V CDR1 and CDR2: SGDLS, YYNGEE. The CDR3 sequence is 13 residues long. Deletions cut 3 bases from V and 5 bases from J, with 11 bases between. The CDR3 here is CASSGTGIETQYF. CDR3 bases: TGTGCCAGCAGCGGCACAGGGATTGAGACCCAGTACTTC. The variable domain in full, completed from reference TRBV9 and TRBJ2-5, reads DSGVTQTPKHLITATGQRVTLRCSPRSGDLSVYWYQQSLDQGLQFLIQYYNGEERAKGNILERFSAQQFPDLHSELNLSSLELGDSALYFCASSGTGIETQYFGPGTRLLVL.

The V gene is TRBV7-3, the J gene TRBJ2-5; 11 positions match TRBD2. The ends lost 6 bases at V and 5 bases at J; junction bases unmatched: 11. This CDR3 region has 16 residues. Germline V gene data show CDR1 as SGHTA and CDR2 as FQGTGA. DNA for the CDR3: TGTGCCAGCAGTTTGAGCCTCATAGCGGGAGGGGAGACCCAGTACTTC. The encoded protein is CASSLSLIAGGETQYF.

J is TRBJ2-7 and V is TRBV19, with 12 bases that match TRBD1. V lost 7 bases, J lost 7 bases, and 5 bases stayed unmatched. There are 13 residues in the CDR3. Germline values: CDR1 LNHDA, CDR2 SQIVND (reference sequence). CDR3 in amino acids: CASKGQGALEQYF. CDR3 in DNA: TGTGCCAGTAAGGGACAGGGGGCTTTAGAGCAGTACTTC.

The rearrangement joins TRBV9 to TRBJ2-1; D is perhaps TRBD2 (5 bases). Trimming removed 1 base from V and 4 bases from J, with 9 bases in between. The CDR3 is 14 amino acids. The V gene's germline CDR1 is SGDLS and CDR2 YYNGEE. This CDR3 reads CASSVFGIYNEQFF. The DNA of the CDR3 is TGTGCCAGCAGCGTATTCGGGATTTACAATGAGCAGTTCTTC.

As DNA, the CDR3 is TGTGCCAGCAGTCGACAGGGGTTAGGTGGCGAGCAGTACTTC. This gives the protein CASSRQGLGGEQYF. The V gene is TRBV6-5, the J gene TRBJ2-7; TRBD1 agrees at 8 bases. V shed 5 bases and J 6 bases; nucleotides not matched to a gene: 9. This CDR3 spans 14 amino acids. Per germline, CDR1 MNHEY and CDR2 SVGAGI.

This chain connects TRBV28 to TRBJ2-7; no clear D. V was pared by 5 bases and J by 4 bases, with 6 bases between. This CDR3 is 11 amino acids long. Per germline, CDR1 MDHEN and CDR2 SYDVKM. The CDR3 region has the DNA TGTGCCAGCAGTACCACTTACGAGCAGTACTTC. Encoded protein: CASSTTYEQYF.

This chain joins TRBV6-5 and TRBJ1-2; TRBD1 aligns across 7 bases. The germline V gene encodes CDR1 MNHEY and CDR2 SVGAGI. This CDR3 has 13 amino acids. After removal of 2 bases from V and 10 bases from J, the junction contained 7 bases not matched to a gene. The CDR3 is CASSYGGQSAYTF. The CDR3 region has the DNA TGTGCCAGCAGTTACGGGGGACAGTCGGCCTACACCTTC.

This clone was seen only once. This sequence joins TRBV9 and TRBJ2-6; 12 bases fit TRBD2. Losses at the gene ends were 4 bases for V and 2 bases for J; bases not matched to a gene: 7. The germline gives CDR1 SGDLS, CDR2 YYNGEE. The CDR3 is 18 residues long. CDR3 loop: CASSYSLAGGPGANVLTF. Written as DNA, the CDR3 is TGTGCCAGCAGCTACTCACTAGCGGGAGGACCTGGGGCCAACGTCCTGACTTTC.

The chain links TRBV27 to TRBJ2-4; weak D call: TRBD1 (6 bases). Germline CDR1 and CDR2: MNHEY and SMNVEV (reference sequence). The CDR3 is made up of 16 amino acids. Trimming cost V 4 bases and J 3 bases, with 16 bases left between them. The CDR3 DNA follows: TGTGCCAGCAGTTCCTCTTGGGACACCTACAAAAACATTCAGTACTTC. Translation: CASSSSWDTYKNIQYF.

V gene TRBV30 combines with J gene TRBJ1-3; no reliable D call. Germline lookup yields CDR1 GTSNPN and CDR2 SVGIG (reference sequence). V lost 2 bases to trimming and J lost 0 bases, with 8 bases between them. The CDR3 spans 14 residues. CDR3 DNA sequence: TGTGCCTGGAGTCCTTCAGGCTCTGGAAACACCATATATTTT. Translating it yields CAWSPSGSGNTIYF.

V and J are TRBV5-4 and TRBJ2-1; 7 nucleotides line up with TRBD2. The V gene's germline CDR1 is SGHNT and CDR2 YYREEE (reference sequence). The CDR3 runs to 14 residues. V lost 1 base and J lost 8; bases outside the gene matches: 6. In nucleotides, the CDR3 is TGTGCCAGCAGCTTGCAGCGGGATCACCATGAGCAGTTCTTC. Protein: CASSLQRDHHEQFF.

The V call is TRBV15, the J call TRBJ2-7; D is perhaps TRBD2 (5 bases). CDR1 and CDR2 from the germline V gene are LNHNV and YYDKDF (reference sequence). There are 16 residues in the CDR3. Between the trimmed V and J ends, which lost 4 bases and 2 bases, there was a span of 18 bases. CDR3 sequence: CATSTGIDIPTYEQYF. Here the CDR3 DNA reads TGTGCCACCAGCACCGGGATAGACATTCCTACCTACGAGCAGTACTTC. Together with reference TRBV15 and TRBJ2-7, the CDR3 gives the full variable domain: DAMVIQNPRYQVTQFGKPVTLSCSQTLNHNVMYWYQQKSSQAPKLLFHYYDKDFNNEADTPDNFQSRRPNTSFCFLDIRSPGLGDTAMYLCATSTGIDIPTYEQYFGPGTRLTVT.

The chain joins TRBV28 to TRBJ1-5; no reliable D call. Germline V gene data show CDR1 as MDHEN and CDR2 as SYDVKM. The CDR3 contains 14 residues. V lost 5 bases and J lost 3, with 11 bases in between. CDR3 sequence reads: CASSQDIDNQPQHF. CDR3 sequence (DNA): TGTGCCAGCAGTCAAGACATCGACAATCAGCCCCAGCATTTT.